This note documents a single T cell receptor beta chain sequence. The CDR3 consists of 17 residues. From germline, CDR1 is SEHNR and CDR2 FQNEAQ (reference sequence). V shed 4 bases, J shed 0 bases, and the junction held 11 bases outside the gene matches. This specimen comes from a study of blood T cell repertoires in COVID-19. At the level of the study: Samples of COVID-19 (acute and convalescent) were obtained from the United States, Italy and Spain. In each case, the material was cDNA or gDNA derived from T cells, B-cell-depleted T cells, or PBMCs.

The table came from immunoSEQ multiplex PCR; TCRdb's copy has only in-frame clones and leaves some out. The data contain 150,000 or so clones, over 70% of them seen just once; the ten biggest clones take up around 5.1%. The chain combines TRBV7-9 with TRBJ2-7, with 8 bases aligning to TRBD2. The sample consisted of PBMCs or T cells enriched from blood (not recorded which). The TCR sequence derives from a middle-aged woman with acute COVID-19. CDR3 loop: CASSSLPVAGPSYEQYF. In nucleotides, the CDR3 is TGTGCCAGCAGCTCCTTGCCCGTAGCGGGACCCTCCTACGAGCAGTACTTC.